What follows are 26 T cell receptor beta chains derived from one specimen sequenced in a study of T cells in Graves' hyperthyroidism and ophthalmopathy. The CDR3 regions of TCR beta were amplified from RNA transcripts. The HTBI primer set served for first-round RT-PCR of the TCR CDR3. TCRdb re-analysed the multiplex PCR reads in MiXCR, keeping a single row per CDR3 protein. The sample lists approximately 320,000 distinct CDR3 sequences; around 17% were seen once. What was sequenced was blood. All receptors derive from a young man with Graves' hyperthyroidism.

Note on this clonotype: This may come from a read error, since a much larger clone is one base off. It is likely a read error, because the conserved phenylalanine at the end of the CDR3 is missing. The chain is built from TRBV6-9 and TRBJ2-1; TRBD2 matches at 7 bases. J was trimmed by 6 bases and V by 3 bases; bases with no gene match: 5. Per the germline V gene, CDR1 is MNHGY and CDR2 is SVAAGI. This CDR3 comprises 14 residues. CDR3 in amino acids: CASSYKRGGNEQFC. CDR3 nucleotide sequence: TGTGCCAGCAGTTACAAGCGGGGAGGCAATGAGCAGTTCTGC.

This clonotype was picked up a small number of times. V and J are TRBV7-2 and TRBJ1-1; D gene unclear. The germline gives CDR1 SGHTA, CDR2 FQGNSA. V shed 1 base and J shed 1 base, with 10 bases lying between them. The CDR3 sequence is 15 residues long. The CDR3 protein is CASSLVGATNTEAFF. In DNA form, the CDR3 reads TGTGCCAGCAGCTTAGTGGGCGCTACGAACACTGAAGCTTTCTTT. Supplemented by reference TRBV7-2 and TRBJ1-1, the full variable domain reads GAGVSQSPSNKVTEKGKDVELRCDPISGHTALYWYRQSLGQGLEFLIYFQGNSAPDKSGLPSDRFSAERTGGSVSTLTIQRTQQEDSAVYLCASSLVGATNTEAFFGQGTRLTVV.

V usage is TRBV7-9 and J usage is TRBJ1-3; 7 bases match TRBD1. V dropped 5 bases and J dropped 0; count of bases not matched to a gene: 10. The CDR3 loop spans 17 amino acids. Germline V gene data show CDR1 as SEHNR and CDR2 as FQNEAQ (reference sequence). The DNA of the CDR3 is TGTGCCAGCAGCCCTCCAACGGGGGACAGCTCTGGAAACACCATATATTTT. Translation: CASSPPTGDSSGNTIYF.

In its sample, this clonotype was seen many times. In nucleotides, the CDR3 is TGTGCCACCACCCCGGAACTAGCGGGATACAATGAGCAGTTCTTC. Residues: CATTPELAGYNEQFF. V is TRBV15 and J is TRBJ2-1; TRBD2 matches 10 bases. The germline V gene has CDR1 LNHNV and CDR2 YYDKDF (reference sequence). V shed 7 bases, J shed 4 bases, and the junction held 7 bases outside the gene matches. The CDR3 spans 15 residues.

V usage is TRBV12-3 or TRBV12-4 and J usage is TRBJ1-1; 8 bases are a match to TRBD1. Losses at the gene ends were 6 bases for V and 5 bases for J; bases not matched to a gene: 5. CDR3 length: 13 amino acids. The CDR3 DNA reads TGTGCCAGCAGGAAGGACAGGGAGACTGAAGCTTTCTTT. Protein sequence: CASRKDRETEAFF.

In DNA, the CDR3 is TGTGCCAGTAGTATGTTACAGGGGGGCAATCAGCCCCAGCATTTT. Protein product: CASSMLQGGNQPQHF. The chain links TRBV19 to TRBJ1-5; TRBD1 agrees at 8 bases. The V gene end was trimmed by 3 bases and the J gene end by 2 bases; junction bases not matched to a gene: 3. The length of the CDR3 is 15 residues. Germline CDR1 and CDR2: LNHDA and SQIVND (reference sequence).

In its sample, this clonotype was seen many times. The V and J genes are TRBV7-3 and TRBJ2-2; D tentatively reads TRBD1 or TRBD2 (5 bases each). The CDR3 sequence is 12 residues long. With 0 bases removed from V and 13 bases from J, the gap between germline ends came to 9 bases. The germline V gene has CDR1 SGHTA and CDR2 FQGTGA. DNA of the CDR3: TGTGCCAGCAGCTTAACGGGGGACGGGCTGTTTTTT. Protein sequence: CASSLTGDGLFF. Full variable domain (outside the CDR3, taken from reference TRBV7-3 and TRBJ2-2): GAGVSQTPSNKVTEKGKYVELRCDPISGHTALYWYRQSLGQGPEFLIYFQGTGAADDSGLPNDRFFAVRPEGSVSTLKIQRTERGDSAVYLCASSLTGDGLFFGEGSRLTVL.

This clonotype appeared many times. The J gene is TRBJ2-7, the V gene TRBV30, with unresolved D. From germline, CDR1 is GTSNPN and CDR2 SVGIG (reference sequence). The CDR3 has 13 residues. V lost 3 bases, J lost 4 bases, and 13 bases lay in between. The CDR3 loop is CAWRPDPRYEQYF. In DNA form, the CDR3 reads TGTGCCTGGAGGCCTGATCCTAGATACGAGCAGTACTTC.

Many counts were recorded for this clonotype. The chain joins TRBV28 to TRBJ2-7; D is uncertain. Per the germline V gene, CDR1 is MDHEN and CDR2 is SYDVKM. Trimming removed 8 bases at V and 5 bases at J, with 10 bases between. There are 11 residues in the CDR3. In DNA form, the CDR3 reads TGTGCCAGCGGGTTTTGGGACGAGCAGTACTTC. This sequence encodes CASGFWDEQYF. Full variable domain (missing parts from reference TRBV28 and TRBJ2-7): DVKVTQSSRYLVKRTGEKVFLECVQDMDHENMFWYRQDPGLGLRLIYFSYDVKMKEKGDIPEGYSVSREKKERFSLILESASTNQTSMYLCASGFWDEQYFGPGTRLTVT.

The rearrangement joins TRBV24-1 to TRBJ2-5; D ambiguous. The CDR3 is 14 amino acids. V gave up 1 base and J gave up 5 bases, with 10 bases separating them. Germline CDR1 is KGHDR and CDR2 is SFDVKD. This CDR3 is CATSDLPPWETQYF. In DNA, the CDR3 is TGTGCCACCAGTGATTTACCCCCGTGGGAGACCCAGTACTTC.

The chain combines TRBV6-1 with TRBJ2-7; D tentatively fits TRBD1 or TRBD2 (6 bases each). CDR1 is MNHNS and CDR2 is SASEGT in the germline V gene. This CDR3 spans 12 amino acids. Trimming took off 6 bases at V and 7 bases at J, with 13 bases between the two ends. CDR3 DNA: TGTGCCAGCAGGCGGGGACAAGGGGAGCAGTACTTC. Its protein product is CASRRGQGEQYF.

The chain carries TRBV7-9 and TRBJ1-4; possible D gene TRBD1, 6 bases. The CDR3 covers 13 residues. Germline CDR1 is SEHNR and CDR2 is FQNEAQ (reference sequence). Between the trimmed V and J ends, which lost 8 bases and 7 bases, there was a span of 14 bases. The CDR3 coding sequence is TGTGCCAGCGCCCGGGGGGCGCTTGAAAAACTGTTTTTT. It translates to CASARGALEKLFF.

The chain recombines TRBV6-1 with TRBJ2-7, with TRBD2 identical over 10 bases. The CDR3 length is 15 residues. V gave up 4 bases and J gave up 6 bases; unmatched junction bases: 9. Germline CDR1 MNHNS, CDR2 SASEGT. CDR3 protein: CASSGGRLAGAEQYF. The CDR3 DNA sequence: TGTGCCAGCAGTGGCGGGAGGCTAGCGGGAGCCGAGCAGTACTTC.

This clonotype was detected ten times or more. V usage is TRBV11-2 and J usage is TRBJ1-6; D gene uncertain. V was pared by 7 bases and J by 10 bases, with 17 bases between. Germline CDR1 is SGHAT and CDR2 is FQNNGV. This CDR3 comprises 14 residues. CDR3 loop: CASTPFGVRSPLHF. The CDR3 bases are TGTGCCAGCACCCCCTTCGGGGTTCGGTCACCCCTCCACTTT.

This clonotype was counted at least ten times. The chain uses TRBV28 and TRBJ1-6; no clear D gene. The CDR3 contains 12 residues. The V end was cut by 2 bases, the J end by 9 bases, with 5 bases between. Germline V gene lookup returns CDR1 MDHEN and CDR2 SYDVKM. The CDR3 nucleotides read TGTGCCAGCAGTTTAATGGGTTCACCCCTCCACTTT. Protein: CASSLMGSPLHF.

This clonotype was counted at least ten times. The rearrangement uses TRBV30 and TRBJ1-2; the D is unclear. The germline V gene encodes CDR1 GTSNPN and CDR2 SVGIG (reference sequence). This CDR3 contains 13 residues. V lost 2 bases and J lost 2, with 9 bases in between. CDR3 nucleotides: TGTGCCTGGAGTATAACCACGAACTATGGCTACACCTTC. Translated, it gives CAWSITTNYGYTF.

Ten or more counts support this clonotype. The rearrangement links TRBV28 to TRBJ2-1, with D unclear. The length of the CDR3 is 15 residues. The V gene lost 2 bases and the J gene lost 10 bases, with 18 bases spanning the gap. Looked up from germline, CDR1 is MDHEN and CDR2 is SYDVKM. This CDR3 is CASSLTQSPPSEQFF. CDR3 DNA: TGTGCCAGCAGTTTAACACAGTCCCCTCCCTCCGAGCAGTTCTTC.

This clonotype was seen at least ten times. The chain combines TRBV7-3 with TRBJ1-1; D is uncertain. Trimming took off 0 bases at V and 1 base at J, with 3 bases between the two ends. CDR1 is SGHTA and CDR2 is FQGTGA in the germline V gene. CDR3 length: 13 amino acids. CDR3 sequence reads: CASSLTTNTEAFF. In nucleotides, the CDR3 is TGTGCCAGCAGCTTAACGACGAACACTGAAGCTTTCTTT. Full variable domain (outside the CDR3, taken from reference TRBV7-3 and TRBJ1-1): GAGVSQTPSNKVTEKGKYVELRCDPISGHTALYWYRQSLGQGPEFLIYFQGTGAADDSGLPNDRFFAVRPEGSVSTLKIQRTERGDSAVYLCASSLTTNTEAFFGQGTRLTVV.

This clonotype came up a few times. The genes are TRBV6-1 and TRBJ2-6; D unresolved. Germline-derived CDR1 and CDR2 are MNHNS and SASEGT. V dropped 7 bases and J dropped 0 bases, with 10 bases sitting between them. This CDR3 spans 15 amino acids. In DNA form, the CDR3 reads TGTGCCAGCAACCACCCCAGCTCTGGGGCCAACGTCCTGACTTTC. Amino acids: CASNHPSSGANVLTF.

The J gene is TRBJ1-6, the V gene TRBV10-3; D is unclear. The germline V gene has CDR1 ENHRY and CDR2 SYGVKD. V gave up 0 bases and J gave up 7 bases, with 10 bases separating them. This CDR3 is built from 15 residues. DNA of the CDR3: TGTGCCATCAGTGAGTCGCCTGGCCGGAATTCACCCCTCCACTTT. Translated: CAISESPGRNSPLHF.

V is TRBV7-2 and J is TRBJ1-2; possible D gene TRBD1, 6 bases. Germline CDR1 is SGHTA and CDR2 is FQGNSA. V was shortened by 4 bases and J by 8 bases, with 11 bases between the two germline ends. The CDR3 consists of 12 residues. The CDR3 nucleotides are TGTGCCAGCAGCTGGAACAGGGAAGGCTACACCTTC. Amino acids: CASSWNREGYTF. Drawing the rest from reference TRBV7-2 and TRBJ1-2, the complete variable domain is GAGVSQSPSNKVTEKGKDVELRCDPISGHTALYWYRQSLGQGLEFLIYFQGNSAPDKSGLPSDRFSAERTGGSVSTLTIQRTQQEDSAVYLCASSWNREGYTFGSGTRLTVV.

This clonotype was found many times. The chain has TRBV6-1 and TRBJ2-2; possibly TRBD2 for D (5 bases). V lost 7 bases and J lost 7, with 22 bases in between. Germline CDR1 reads MNHNS; CDR2 reads SASEGT. The CDR3 is made up of 16 amino acids. The CDR3: CASIPFGRGLSGELFF. The CDR3 coding sequence is TGTGCCAGCATCCCCTTTGGGAGAGGGCTGAGCGGGGAGCTGTTTTTT.

The rearrangement uses TRBV3-1 and TRBJ2-1; 7 nucleotides match TRBD2. This CDR3 region has 13 residues. Trimming cost V 4 bases and J 10 bases; bases outside gene matches: 7. Germline V CDR1 and CDR2: LGHDT, YNNKEL (reference sequence). As DNA, the CDR3 is TGTGCCAGCAGCCTGTCGGGGGGAGGCGAGCAGTTCTTC. As protein: CASSLSGGGEQFF.

This clonotype was recorded many times. Here the CDR3 reads CASSLIHPGNEQFF. As DNA, the CDR3 is TGTGCCAGCAGCTTAATACATCCCGGCAATGAGCAGTTCTTC. V gene TRBV7-9 combines with J gene TRBJ2-1; D is unclear. Germline CDR1 SEHNR, CDR2 FQNEAQ (reference sequence). The CDR3 is 14 residues long. The V end lost 2 bases, the J end lost 6 bases, and 11 bases lay between the germline ends.

This clonotype was counted many times. The chain is built from TRBV18 and TRBJ1-5; possible D gene TRBD1, 5 bases. Per germline, CDR1 KGHSH and CDR2 LQKENI. The CDR3 runs 13 residues. Trimming stripped 6 bases from V and 11 bases from J, with 17 bases between. The CDR3 reads CASSGPPMRTQHF. In DNA, the CDR3 is TGTGCCAGCTCGGGGCCACCTATGCGTACCCAGCATTTT.

The table lists this clonotype with a few counts. The J gene is TRBJ1-2, the V gene TRBV3-1; 8 bases align to TRBD1. CDR1 LGHDT and CDR2 YNNKEL come from the germline V gene (reference sequence). CDR3 length: 16 amino acids. The ends lost 4 bases at V and 5 bases at J; junction bases unmatched: 12. The chain's CDR3 is CASSPHSGTGEYGYTF. The CDR3 DNA reads as TGTGCCAGCAGCCCTCACTCTGGGACAGGAGAATATGGCTACACCTTC. Filled out from reference TRBV3-1 and TRBJ1-2, the complete variable domain reads DTAVSQTPKYLVTQMGNDKSIKCEQNLGHDTMYWYKQDSKKFLKIMFSYNNKELIINETVPNRFSPKSPDKAHLNLHINSLELGDSAVYFCASSPHSGTGEYGYTFGSGTRLTVV.